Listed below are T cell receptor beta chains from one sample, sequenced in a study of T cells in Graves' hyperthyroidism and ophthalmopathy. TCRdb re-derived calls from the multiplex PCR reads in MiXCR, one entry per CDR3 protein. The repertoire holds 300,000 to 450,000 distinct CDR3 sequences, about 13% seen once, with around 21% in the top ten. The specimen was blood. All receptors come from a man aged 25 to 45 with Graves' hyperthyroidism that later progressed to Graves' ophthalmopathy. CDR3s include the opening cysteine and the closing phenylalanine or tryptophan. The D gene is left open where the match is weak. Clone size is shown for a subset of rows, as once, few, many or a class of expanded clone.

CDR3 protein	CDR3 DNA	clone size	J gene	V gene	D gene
CASNGQTEEPQHF	TGTGCCAGCAATGGACAGACGGAGGAGCCCCAGCATTTT	few	TRBJ1-5	TRBV2	-
CASSITGTPLGPQHF	TGTGCCAGTAGCATAACCGGGACTCCCTTAGGGCCCCAGCATTTT	few	TRBJ1-5	TRBV19	-
CASSFRQGKELGYGYTF	TGTGCCAGCTCTTTCCGACAGGGGAAAGAACTAGGCTATGGCTACACCTTC	-	TRBJ1-2	TRBV18	TRBD1
CASSPASGPYNEQFF	TGTGCCAGCAGCCCCGCCAGCGGCCCGTACAATGAGCAGTTCTTC	-	TRBJ2-1	TRBV7-6	-
CASSLEGLESYTF	TGTGCCAGCAGCTTAGAGGGATTAGAAAGCTACACCTTC	-	TRBJ1-2	TRBV11-2	-
CASSFWAGVGDTQYF	TGTGCCAGCAGTTTCTGGGCGGGGGTGGGGGATACGCAGTATTTT	-	TRBJ2-3	TRBV12-3/TRBV12-4	TRBD2
CASSLEGGGYNEQFF	TGTGCCAGCAGCCTGGAGGGCGGAGGCTACAATGAGCAGTTCTTC	many	TRBJ2-1	TRBV6-1	-
CASSELLATTGMRDPQHF	TGTGCCAGCAGTGAATTACTCGCGACAACAGGGATGAGGGATCCCCAGCATTTT	many	TRBJ1-5	TRBV6-1	-
CASSPGGNRYNEQFF	TGTGCCAGCAGCCCTGGGGGGAACCGGTACAATGAGCAGTTCTTC	many	TRBJ2-1	TRBV7-9	-
CAWRWGQGKIEQYF	TGTGCCTGGAGGTGGGGACAGGGGAAGATAGAGCAGTACTTC	many	TRBJ2-7	TRBV30	TRBD1